Following are 28 T cell receptor beta chains from one sample sequenced in a study of neoadjuvant anti-PD-1 for oral cavity cancer. The protocol was immunoSEQ multiplex PCR, while the TCRdb copy is restricted to in-frame clones and leaves out a portion. Seen here are approximately 17,000 clones, roughly 69% observed once, and the top ten hold 2.6%. The material was PBMCs, obtained before nivolumab (anti-PD-1) treatment. Receptors were obtained from a person aged 40 to 85 with oral cavity squamous cell carcinoma.

The chain recombines TRBV28 with TRBJ2-7; a possible D gene is TRBD1 (6 bases). Germline values: CDR1 MDHEN, CDR2 SYDVKM. The CDR3 contains 13 residues. V lost 6 bases and J lost 2, with 11 bases in between. The CDR3 region is CASRRGQTYEQYF. The CDR3, as DNA: TGTGCCAGCAGGCGCGGACAGACCTACGAGCAGTACTTC.

J is TRBJ2-7 and V is TRBV29-1; TRBD1 agrees at 11 bases. CDR1 and CDR2 (germline): SQVTM, ANQGSEA. The trim removed 8 bases at V and 5 bases at J, leaving 11 bases unmatched. There are 14 residues in the CDR3. Written as DNA, the CDR3 is TGCAGCATCTACCGCGGACAGGGGGCTAACGAGCAGTACTTC. The encoded protein is CSIYRGQGANEQYF.

The rearrangement uses TRBV7-9 and TRBJ1-3; TRBD1 might be the D (6 bases). With 3 bases removed from V and 0 bases from J, the gap between germline ends came to 15 bases. This CDR3 spans 17 amino acids. Germline V CDR1 and CDR2: SEHNR, FQNEAQ (reference sequence). The CDR3 DNA reads as TGTGCCAGCAGCTTGCTCACCGGGGGGGCCTCTGGAAACACCATATATTTT. This translates into CASSLLTGGASGNTIYF.

This rearrangement joins TRBV10-3 to TRBJ2-3, with TRBD2 identical over 9 bases. Per germline, CDR1 ENHRY and CDR2 SYGVKD. J lost 0 bases, V lost 4 bases, and 2 bases had no gene match. This CDR3 is 15 amino acids long. The CDR3 is CAISVGLASTDTQYF. CDR3 in DNA: TGTGCCATCAGTGTCGGACTAGCGAGCACAGATACGCAGTATTTT.

This clone was recorded once. This rearrangement joins TRBV6-1 to TRBJ1-2; D might be TRBD1 (5 bases). V was clipped by 6 bases and J by 3 bases, with 11 bases between them. This CDR3 is built from 13 residues. CDR1 and CDR2 (germline): MNHNS, SASEGT. The CDR3 here is CASRPGQDYGYTF. The CDR3 bases are TGTGCCAGCAGGCCGGGGCAGGACTATGGCTACACCTTC.

This chain links TRBV4-2 with TRBJ2-1; possibly TRBD2 for D (6 bases). V was trimmed by 6 bases and J by 5 bases, leaving 14 bases between them. Looked up from germline, CDR1 is LGHNA and CDR2 is YNFKEQ. The CDR3 totals 14 residues. Here the CDR3 DNA reads TGTGCCAGCAGGACGGGACTTGATGACAATGAGCAGTTCTTC. This sequence encodes CASRTGLDDNEQFF.

This chain uses TRBV6-1 with TRBJ1-4; unclear D gene. The CDR3 extends over 13 amino acids. Germline CDR1 MNHNS, CDR2 SASEGT. Trimming took off 6 bases at V and 3 bases at J, with 8 bases between the two ends. The CDR3 DNA reads as TGTGCCAGCAGCCCGGGAGCTAATGAAAAACTGTTTTTT. Residues: CASSPGANEKLFF.

The chain is built from TRBV7-3 and TRBJ2-3, with D tentatively TRBD1 (6 bases). Trimming shortened V by 5 bases and J by 2 bases, and 14 bases separated the two germline ends. Germline-derived CDR1 and CDR2 are SGHTA and FQGTGA. CDR3 length: 15 amino acids. The CDR3 is CASSPQGRPTDTQYF. The CDR3 DNA reads as TGTGCCAGCAGCCCGCAGGGGCGACCCACAGATACGCAGTATTTT.

This chain joins TRBV6-1 and TRBJ1-1; 10 bases agree with TRBD1. After removal of 4 bases from V and 1 base from J, the junction contained 3 bases not matched to a gene. CDR1 is MNHNS and CDR2 is SASEGT in the germline V gene. CDR3 length: 15 residues. The CDR3 bases are TGTGCCAGCAGTGGGACAGGGGGGAAGAACACTGAAGCTTTCTTT. As protein: CASSGTGGKNTEAFF.

This sequence joins TRBV5-6 and TRBJ1-1; no clear D. V dropped 0 bases and J dropped 6 bases, with 12 bases sitting between them. CDR1 and CDR2 from the germline V gene are SGHDT and YYEEEE. The CDR3 is 14 amino acids. CDR3 DNA: TGTGCCAGCAGCTTGGGGGGTGGCGGCGCTGAAGCTTTCTTT. Translation gives CASSLGGGGAEAFF.

The chain employs TRBV5-1 and TRBJ2-3; 7 positions match TRBD2. In germline, CDR1 is SGHRS, CDR2 YFSETQ. This CDR3 spans 15 amino acids. The junction had 8 bases not matched to a gene; V was cut back by 7 bases and J by 0 bases. DNA of the CDR3: TGCGCCAGCTGGCTAGCGGCCGGTAGCACAGATACGCAGTATTTT. This sequence encodes CASWLAAGSTDTQYF. Drawing the rest from reference TRBV5-1 and TRBJ2-3, the complete variable domain is KAGVTQTPRYLIKTRGQQVTLSCSPISGHRSVSWYQQTPGQGLQFLFEYFSETQRNKGNFPGRFSGRQFSNSRSEMNVSTLELGDSALYLCASWLAAGSTDTQYFGPGTRLTVL.

The chain joins TRBV5-1 to TRBJ2-3; D is possibly TRBD2 (6 bases). CDR1 is SGHRS and CDR2 is YFSETQ in the germline V gene. Deletions cut 6 bases from V and 8 bases from J, with 25 bases between. This CDR3 is 16 amino acids long. CDR3 in amino acids: CASTLDLGGGLGTQYF. In nucleotides, the CDR3 is TGCGCCAGCACCCTAGACCTAGGAGGAGGGTTGGGTACGCAGTATTTT.

The rearrangement uses TRBV5-1 and TRBJ2-1, with 10 bases matching TRBD2. The CDR3 loop spans 17 amino acids. J was trimmed by 4 bases and V by 0 bases; bases with no gene match: 7. Germline-derived CDR1 and CDR2 are SGHRS and YFSETQ. The CDR3 loop reads CASSLASGRAGYNEQFF. CDR3 DNA: TGCGCCAGCAGCTTGGCGAGCGGGAGGGCCGGGTACAATGAGCAGTTCTTC.

V is TRBV6-5 and J is TRBJ1-2; D is unresolved. V lost 6 bases, J lost 6 bases, and 17 bases lay in between. This CDR3 is built from 14 residues. Germline V gene lookup returns CDR1 MNHEY and CDR2 SVGAGI. CDR3 region: CASSYLAGGDGYTF. DNA of the CDR3: TGTGCCAGCAGCTACCTGGCAGGTGGGGATGGCTACACCTTC.

In this sample, this clone turned up once. The chain uses TRBV20-1 and TRBJ2-7; D unresolved. Germline-derived CDR1 and CDR2 are DFQATT and SNEGSKA (reference sequence). The CDR3 covers 11 residues. The CDR3 DNA reads as TGCAGGGCTGGGTCCCCCTACGAGCAGTACTTC. Its protein product is CRAGSPYEQYF.

The gene calls are TRBV10-3 and TRBJ1-4; D may be TRBD1 (5 bases). The CDR3 has 13 residues. From germline, CDR1 is ENHRY and CDR2 SYGVKD. Trimming removed 4 bases from V and 3 bases from J, with 6 bases in between. The CDR3 spells CAISGGPNEKLFF. CDR3 in DNA: TGTGCCATCAGTGGGGGCCCTAATGAAAAACTGTTTTTT.

This rearrangement joins TRBV11-2 to TRBJ2-2; D is uncertain. Trimming shortened V by 5 bases and J by 1 base, and 8 bases separated the two germline ends. Germline CDR1 reads SGHAT; CDR2 reads FQNNGV. There are 14 residues in the CDR3. The CDR3 DNA is TGTGCCAGCAGCGTGCAGCAGAACACCGGGGAGCTGTTTTTT. This gives the protein CASSVQQNTGELFF.

The chain employs TRBV10-2 and TRBJ1-1; possibly TRBD1 for D (6 bases). Germline CDR1 reads WSHSY; CDR2 reads SAAADI. Trimming took 3 bases from V and 1 from J, leaving 12 bases between them. The CDR3 totals 15 residues. CDR3 sequence: CASSDGGAANTEAFF. In DNA form, the CDR3 reads TGCGCCAGCAGTGATGGGGGGGCAGCGAACACTGAAGCTTTCTTT.

The chain uses TRBV5-1 and TRBJ1-3; D perhaps matches TRBD1 (6 bases). Looked up from germline, CDR1 is SGHRS and CDR2 is YFSETQ. The CDR3 sequence is 14 residues long. Trimming took 2 bases from V and 2 from J, leaving 8 bases between them. The CDR3 DNA follows: TGCGCCAGCAGCTTTGGGACAACTGGAAACACCATATATTTT. This codes for CASSFGTTGNTIYF. Based on the CDR3 plus reference TRBV5-1 and TRBJ1-3, the full variable domain is KAGVTQTPRYLIKTRGQQVTLSCSPISGHRSVSWYQQTPGQGLQFLFEYFSETQRNKGNFPGRFSGRQFSNSRSEMNVSTLELGDSALYLCASSFGTTGNTIYFGEGSWLTVV.

This clone was seen just once. The rearrangement links TRBV5-1 to TRBJ2-7; 8 bases agree with TRBD2. V was pared by 1 base and J by 3 bases, with 12 bases of the junction left unmatched. Germline CDR1 SGHRS, CDR2 YFSETQ. The CDR3 is 17 residues long. CDR3 in DNA: TGCGCCAGCAGCTTGACAGGGCTTAGCGGGATGAACTACGAGCAGTACTTC. This codes for CASSLTGLSGMNYEQYF. Combining the CDR3 with reference TRBV5-1 and TRBJ2-7 gives the whole variable domain KAGVTQTPRYLIKTRGQQVTLSCSPISGHRSVSWYQQTPGQGLQFLFEYFSETQRNKGNFPGRFSGRQFSNSRSEMNVSTLELGDSALYLCASSLTGLSGMNYEQYFGPGTRLTVT.

This clone has a single count. The chain uses TRBV5-6 and TRBJ2-7; 11 nucleotides match TRBD2. Germline V gene sequence: CDR1 SGHDT, CDR2 YYEEEE. After removal of 4 bases from V and 7 bases from J, the junction contained 10 bases not matched to a gene. The length of the CDR3 is 15 residues. The CDR3 DNA reads TGTGCCAGCAGCCGCGGGACTAGCGGTCTTTGGGAGCAGTACTTC. As protein: CASSRGTSGLWEQYF.

The V call is TRBV30, the J call TRBJ1-2, with D possibly TRBD1 on 5 matching bases. Germline values: CDR1 GTSNPN, CDR2 SVGIG (reference sequence). The CDR3 runs to 14 residues. V shed 0 bases and J shed 4 bases, with 12 bases lying between them. CDR3: CAWSVGAGTYGYTF. CDR3 nucleotides: TGTGCCTGGAGTGTCGGAGCCGGGACCTATGGCTACACCTTC.

The V call is TRBV6-5, the J call TRBJ2-1, with D perhaps given as TRBD1 or TRBD2 (5 bases each). Germline V lookup: CDR1 MNHEY, CDR2 SVGAGI. V was shortened by 6 bases and J by 6 bases, with 9 bases between the two germline ends. The CDR3 extends over 12 amino acids. The CDR3 here is CASRGTTNEQFF. Here the CDR3 DNA reads TGTGCCAGCAGGGGGACGACCAATGAGCAGTTCTTC.

The V gene is TRBV5-1, the J gene TRBJ2-3; possibly TRBD2 for D (5 bases). The CDR3 is 13 amino acids. Germline-derived CDR1 and CDR2 are SGHRS and YFSETQ. The V end was cut by 5 bases, the J end by 4 bases, with 11 bases between. The CDR3 sequence: CASRPGNSDTQYF. CDR3 nucleotides: TGCGCCAGCAGGCCGGGAAACTCAGATACGCAGTATTTT.

This clone was detected once. The chain combines TRBV20-1 with TRBJ1-1, with D hard to call. Trimming took off 1 base at V and 6 bases at J, with 6 bases between the two ends. This CDR3 comprises 11 residues. The germline gives CDR1 DFQATT, CDR2 SNEGSKA (reference sequence). CDR3 DNA: TGCAGTGCTAGAGGGGGTTCTGAAGCTTTCTTT. It encodes CSARGGSEAFF.

The rearrangement joins TRBV6-5 to TRBJ1-2; D may be TRBD1 (5 bases). The CDR3 has 11 residues. CDR1 is MNHEY, CDR2 SVGAGI, per germline. Trimming took off 6 bases at V and 6 bases at J, with 8 bases between the two ends. The CDR3 protein is CASSQGDGYTF. Here the CDR3 DNA reads TGTGCCAGCAGCCAGGGAGATGGCTACACCTTC.

The chain combines TRBV7-2 with TRBJ2-2, with no clear D. V lost 5 bases and J 6 bases, leaving 7 bases between the germline ends. CDR1 and CDR2 (germline): SGHTA, FQGNSA. The CDR3 contains 12 residues. The CDR3 here is CASSHEAGELFF. The CDR3 DNA follows: TGTGCCAGCAGCCACGAGGCCGGGGAGCTGTTTTTT.

The V and J genes are TRBV7-9 and TRBJ2-5; D remains unclear. The germline gives CDR1 SEHNR, CDR2 FQNEAQ (reference sequence). Trimming took 2 bases from V and 5 from J, leaving 9 bases between them. The CDR3 consists of 13 residues. The CDR3 here is CASSLSNWETQYF. CDR3 coding DNA: TGTGCCAGCAGCTTAAGTAACTGGGAGACCCAGTACTTC.